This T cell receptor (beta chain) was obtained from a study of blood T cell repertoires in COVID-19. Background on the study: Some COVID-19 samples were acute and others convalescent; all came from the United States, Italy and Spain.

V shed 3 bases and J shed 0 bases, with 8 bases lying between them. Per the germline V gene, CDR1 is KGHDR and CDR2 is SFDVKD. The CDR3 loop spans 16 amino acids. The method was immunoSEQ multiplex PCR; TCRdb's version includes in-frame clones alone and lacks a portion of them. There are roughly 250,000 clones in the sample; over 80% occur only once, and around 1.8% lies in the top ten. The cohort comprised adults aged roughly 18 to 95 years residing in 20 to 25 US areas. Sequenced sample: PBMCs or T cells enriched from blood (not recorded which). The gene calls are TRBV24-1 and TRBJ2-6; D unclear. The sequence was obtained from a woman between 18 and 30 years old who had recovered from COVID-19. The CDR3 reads CATSDTRSSGANVLTF. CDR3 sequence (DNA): TGTGCCACCAGTGATACCCGTAGCTCTGGGGCCAACGTCCTGACTTTC.